This T cell receptor beta chain is drawn from a study of T-cell reconstitution after alpha-beta-depleted transplantation in children. Unique molecular identifiers featured in how the TCRbeta library was prepared. Via MiXCR, TCRdb re-called the PCR reads, giving one row per CDR3 protein. Here the sample spans about 340,000 distinct CDR3 sequences, approximately 10% being singletons. The germline V and J ends were trimmed by 5 bases and 1 base, with 20 bases remaining between them. Germline CDR1 is SGHAT and CDR2 is FQNNGV. The CDR3 is 17 amino acids. The TCR originated in a human donor who donated a stem cell graft to a child with acute lymphoblastic leukemia. The sample was PBMCs from the stem cell graft donor, taken from the stem cell graft. The chain links TRBV11-2 to TRBJ2-5; D perhaps matches TRBD2 (5 bases). This CDR3 reads CASSPGGAYPFQETQYF. In nucleotides, the CDR3 is TGTGCCAGCAGCCCAGGAGGAGCGTATCCGTTCCAAGAGACCCAGTACTTC.